Sequencing of this TCR beta chain was carried out in a study of metastatic and nonmetastatic thyroid tumors. Study information: Peripheral blood and tumor or nodule samples from malignant and benign thyroid patients were compared.

Regarding the study as a whole: Relative to benign nodules, malignant thyroid tumors were reportedly characterized by significantly elevated TCR beta diversity in blood and tumor.

No treatment had been given to any patient before thyroid surgery. Methods used by the authors: A classifier of distant metastasis in papillary thyroid cancer was built from CDR3 differences (across clinicopathological groups). TCRdb reanalyzed the PCR reads with MiXCR. Clone size and V and J calls follow TCRdb, not the original study. The table has 4,000 or so clones, roughly 30% seen once. The germline V and J ends were trimmed by 2 bases and 2 bases, with 16 bases remaining between them. The germline V gene has CDR1 MNHNY and CDR2 SVGAGI (reference sequence). CDR3 length: 16 residues. A few counts support this clone. Its target is not known.

The clonotype comes from a male donor with papillary thyroid cancer or a benign thyroid nodule (not recorded which). Some clones in this sample may be carry-over from other donors' samples. Sequencing input: adjacent normal tissue. The chain combines TRBV6-6 with TRBJ2-7, with D perhaps matching TRBD1 (7 bases). The CDR3: CASSYGAGGRTYEQYF. The DNA of the CDR3 is TGTGCCAGCAGTTACGGTGCAGGGGGGAGGACCTACGAGCAGTACTTC.